This T cell receptor (beta chain) was obtained from a study of shared clonotypes between healthy human individuals. Trimming shortened V by 4 bases and J by 0 bases, and 12 bases separated the two germline ends. Germline V gene sequence: CDR1 MGHDK, CDR2 SYGVNS. This CDR3 has 15 amino acids. General study points: For sorted subsets, rarefaction showed incomplete sequencing despite large depth.

The naive CD8 subset, CD45RO-negative cells positively selected for CCR7, excluded terminally differentiated effector memory CD45RA+ cells. The assay was immunoSEQ multiplex PCR, and TCRdb's table has in-frame clones only and misses some. The sample has approximately 2,200,000 clones, more than 85% seen once. Regarding this clone: As yet, its antigen is unknown.

The rearrangement uses TRBV25-1 and TRBJ1-1; D not certain. The sample consisted of naive CD8+ T cells from PBMCs. The TCR sequence derives from a man aged 18 to 30 in good health. Some clones in this sample may be carry-over from other donors' samples. CDR3 protein: CASSGGRRMNTEAFF. The CDR3 DNA follows: TGTGCCAGCAGTGGGGGAAGGAGGATGAACACTGAAGCTTTCTTT.